This T cell receptor beta chain was identified in a study of patients and donors after allogeneic stem cell transplantation. The table lists this clonotype with a count of one. MiXCR, run by TCRdb on the RT-PCR reads, gives a single entry per CDR3 protein. The sample lists over 25,000 distinct CDR3 sequences, roughly a third occurring once. Trimming took 5 bases from V and 2 from J, leaving 17 bases between them. The CDR3 loop spans 16 amino acids. CDR1 SGHTA and CDR2 FQGNSA come from the germline V gene. Sequencing used blood, either unsorted or a sorted T cell fraction (not recorded which). The genes are TRBV7-2 and TRBJ2-3; TRBD2 might be the D (5 bases). This clonotype originated in a human donor who was either an allogeneic HSCT recipient or a stem cell or donor lymphocyte infusion donor (not recorded which). It is not recorded whose cells these are; they may come from a transplant donor. Here the CDR3 reads CASSTTGGLITDTQYF. In DNA form, the CDR3 reads TGTGCCAGCAGCACGACCGGCGGGTTAATCACAGATACGCAGTATTTT.